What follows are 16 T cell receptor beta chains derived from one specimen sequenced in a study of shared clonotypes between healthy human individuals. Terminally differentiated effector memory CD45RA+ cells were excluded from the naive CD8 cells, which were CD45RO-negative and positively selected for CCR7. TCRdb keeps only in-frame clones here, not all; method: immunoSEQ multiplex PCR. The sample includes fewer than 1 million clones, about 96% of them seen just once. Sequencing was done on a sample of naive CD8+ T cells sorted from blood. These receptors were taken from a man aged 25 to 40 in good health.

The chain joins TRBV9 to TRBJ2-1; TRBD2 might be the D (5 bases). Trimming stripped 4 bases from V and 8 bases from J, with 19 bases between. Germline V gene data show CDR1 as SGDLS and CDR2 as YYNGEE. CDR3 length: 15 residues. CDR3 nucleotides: TGTGCCAGCAGCTTGAGCGGCCAAGGGATCCATGAGCAGTTCTTC. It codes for CASSLSGQGIHEQFF.

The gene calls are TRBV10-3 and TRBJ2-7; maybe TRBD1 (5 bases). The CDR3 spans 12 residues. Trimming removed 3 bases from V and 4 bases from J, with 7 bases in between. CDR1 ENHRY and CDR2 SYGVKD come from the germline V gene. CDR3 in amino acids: CAISERGYEQYF. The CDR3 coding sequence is TGTGCCATCAGTGAAAGGGGTTACGAGCAGTACTTC.

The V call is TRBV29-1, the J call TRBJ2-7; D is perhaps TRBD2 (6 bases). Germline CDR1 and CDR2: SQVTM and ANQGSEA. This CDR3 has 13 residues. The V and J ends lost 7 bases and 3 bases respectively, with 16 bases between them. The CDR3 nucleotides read TGCAGCGCCCGGGACTCACACCGCTACGAGCAGTACTTC. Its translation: CSARDSHRYEQYF.

As DNA, the CDR3 is TGCGCCAGCAGCCTAAGGACTAGCGGGAGTGGGAATGAGCAGTTCTTC. Translation: CASSLRTSGSGNEQFF. The chain combines TRBV4-1 with TRBJ2-1, with 13 bases fitting TRBD2. Germline V lookup: CDR1 MGHRA, CDR2 YSYEKL. CDR3 size: 16 residues. Trimming at V came to 4 bases and at J to 7 bases, leaving 7 bases not matched to a gene.

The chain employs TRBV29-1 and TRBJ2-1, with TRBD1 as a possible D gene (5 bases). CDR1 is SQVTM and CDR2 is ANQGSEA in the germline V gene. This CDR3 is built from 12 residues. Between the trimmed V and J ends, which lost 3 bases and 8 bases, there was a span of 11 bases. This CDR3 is CSVDRQGHEQFF. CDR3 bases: TGCAGCGTTGACCGGCAGGGTCATGAGCAGTTCTTC.

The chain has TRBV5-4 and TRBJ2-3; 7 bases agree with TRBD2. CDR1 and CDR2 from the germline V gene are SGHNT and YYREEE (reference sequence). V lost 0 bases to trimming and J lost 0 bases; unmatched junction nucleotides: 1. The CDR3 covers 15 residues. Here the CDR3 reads CASSLALASTDTQYF. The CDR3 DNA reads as TGTGCCAGCAGCTTGGCACTAGCGAGCACAGATACGCAGTATTTT.

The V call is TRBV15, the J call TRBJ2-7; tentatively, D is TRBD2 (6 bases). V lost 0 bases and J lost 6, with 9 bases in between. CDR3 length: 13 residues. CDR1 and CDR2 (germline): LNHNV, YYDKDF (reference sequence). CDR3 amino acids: CATSRDNGGEQYF. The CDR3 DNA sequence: TGTGCCACCAGCAGAGATAACGGGGGCGAGCAGTACTTC.

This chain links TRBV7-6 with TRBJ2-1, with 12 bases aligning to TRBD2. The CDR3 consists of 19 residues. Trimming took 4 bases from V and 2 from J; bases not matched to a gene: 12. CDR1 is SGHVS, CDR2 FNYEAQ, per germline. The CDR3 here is CASSSQTLRLAGAYNEQFF. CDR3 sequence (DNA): TGTGCCAGCAGCTCCCAAACTTTACGACTAGCGGGAGCCTACAATGAGCAGTTCTTC.

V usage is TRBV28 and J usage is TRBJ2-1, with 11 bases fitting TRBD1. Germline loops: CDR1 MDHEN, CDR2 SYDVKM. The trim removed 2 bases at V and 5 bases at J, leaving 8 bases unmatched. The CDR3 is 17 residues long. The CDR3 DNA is TGTGCCAGCAGTTTAGAAAGAGGACAGGGGGCGGACAATGAGCAGTTCTTC. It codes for CASSLERGQGADNEQFF.

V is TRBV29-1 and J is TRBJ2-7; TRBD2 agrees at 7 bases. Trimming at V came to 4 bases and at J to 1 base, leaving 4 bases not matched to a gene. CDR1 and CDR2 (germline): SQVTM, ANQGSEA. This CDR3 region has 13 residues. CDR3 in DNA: TGCAGCGTTGTTCCGGGACTATCCTACGAGCAGTACTTC. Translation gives CSVVPGLSYEQYF.

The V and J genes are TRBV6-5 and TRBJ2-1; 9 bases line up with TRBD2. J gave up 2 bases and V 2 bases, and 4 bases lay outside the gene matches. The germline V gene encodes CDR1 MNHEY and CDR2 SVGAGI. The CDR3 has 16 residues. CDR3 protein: CASSYEASGTYNEQFF. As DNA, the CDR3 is TGTGCCAGCAGTTACGAAGCTAGCGGGACCTACAATGAGCAGTTCTTC.

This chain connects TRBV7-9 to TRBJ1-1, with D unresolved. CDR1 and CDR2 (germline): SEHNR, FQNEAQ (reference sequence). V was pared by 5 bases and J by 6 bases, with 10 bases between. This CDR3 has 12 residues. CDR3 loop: CASSPNTAEAFF. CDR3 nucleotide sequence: TGTGCCAGCAGCCCAAACACGGCTGAAGCTTTCTTT.

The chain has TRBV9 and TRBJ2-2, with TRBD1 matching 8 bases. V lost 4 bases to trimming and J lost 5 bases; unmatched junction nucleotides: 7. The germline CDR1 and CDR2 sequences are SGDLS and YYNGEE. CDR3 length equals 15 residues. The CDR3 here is CASSPIRTGTGELFF. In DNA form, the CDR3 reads TGTGCCAGCAGCCCTATTCGGACAGGGACCGGGGAGCTGTTTTTT.

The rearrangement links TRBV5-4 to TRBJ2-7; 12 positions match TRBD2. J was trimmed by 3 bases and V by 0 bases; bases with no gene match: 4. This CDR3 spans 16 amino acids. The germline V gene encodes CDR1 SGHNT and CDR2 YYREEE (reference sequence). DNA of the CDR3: TGTGCCAGCAGCTTGGGACTAGCGGGAGAGGTCTACGAGCAGTACTTC. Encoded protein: CASSLGLAGEVYEQYF. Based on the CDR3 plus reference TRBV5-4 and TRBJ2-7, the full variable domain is ETGVTQSPTHLIKTRGQQVTLRCSSQSGHNTVSWYQQALGQGPQFIFQYYREEENGRGNFPPRFSGLQFPNYSSELNVNALELDDSALYLCASSLGLAGEVYEQYFGPGTRLTVT.

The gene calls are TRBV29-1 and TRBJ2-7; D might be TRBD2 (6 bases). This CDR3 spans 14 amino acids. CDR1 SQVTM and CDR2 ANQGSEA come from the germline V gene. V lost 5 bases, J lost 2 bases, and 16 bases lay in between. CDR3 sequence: CSVLDSGLPYEQYF. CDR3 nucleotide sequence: TGCAGCGTTTTGGATAGCGGATTACCCTACGAGCAGTACTTC.

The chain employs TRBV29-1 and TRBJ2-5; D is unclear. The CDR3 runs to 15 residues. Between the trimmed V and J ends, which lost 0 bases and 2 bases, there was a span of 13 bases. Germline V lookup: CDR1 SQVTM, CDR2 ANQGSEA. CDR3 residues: CSVEDFRSEQETQYF. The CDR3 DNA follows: TGCAGCGTTGAAGACTTTAGGTCGGAGCAAGAGACCCAGTACTTC.